A selection of T cell receptor beta chains follows, all from one sample in a study of OX40 agonist ivuxolimab in advanced cancers. Only in-frame clones appear in the TCRdb table, and some are missing; sequencing was by immunoSEQ multiplex PCR. This sample yields 60,000 to 100,000 clones, of which roughly 87% are seen a single time; around 0.23% belongs to the top ten. The source was CD4+ or CD8+ T cells sorted from blood, collected in a trial of the OX40 agonist ivuxolimab. The receptors were gathered from an adult with an advanced solid tumor such as melanoma, head and neck, liver or kidney cancer. The CDR3 runs from the conserved cysteine through the conserved F or W. D genes are given only for firm matches. Rows give clone size only sometimes, using once, few, many, or a class for an expanded clone.

v_gene,d_gene,abundance,j_gene,CDR3nt,CDR3aa
TRBV19,NA,NA,TRBJ1-1,TGTGCCAGTAGTATGATTGGGGCGCGTTACACTGAAGCTTTCTTT,CASSMIGARYTEAFF
TRBV5-4,TRBD2,NA,TRBJ2-7,TGTGCCAGCAGCTTGTTGGCGGGAGATGAGCAGTACTTC,CASSLLAGDEQYF
TRBV18,TRBD1,NA,TRBJ1-1,TGTGCCAGCTCACGCGGTGGAAGGGGGCCGAACACTGAAGCTTTCTTT,CASSRGGRGPNTEAFF
TRBV10-3,NA,NA,TRBJ1-1,TGTGCCATACAGACAGGTTACGCTGAAGCTTTCTTT,CAIQTGYAEAFF
TRBV7-7,NA,NA,TRBJ1-5,TGTGCCAGCAGCTTCGATGAGGGGTCTCAGCCCCAGCATTTT,CASSFDEGSQPQHF
TRBV5-4,NA,NA,TRBJ1-2,TGTGCCAGCAGCTTGACAGGAACTTATGGCTACACCTTC,CASSLTGTYGYTF
TRBV21-1,NA,NA,TRBJ2-1,TGTGCCAGCAGCAGTGGGCCCTACAATGAGCAGTTCTTC,CASSSGPYNEQFF
TRBV5-1,NA,NA,TRBJ2-1,TGCGCCAGCAGCTTGGCGGCGGAAGGAAATGAGCAGTTCTTC,CASSLAAEGNEQFF
TRBV5-1,NA,NA,TRBJ2-7,TGCGCCAGCAGCTTGGAGGCCCGGCGGGAGCAGTACTTC,CASSLEARREQYF
TRBV7-8,TRBD2,NA,TRBJ2-3,TGTGCCAGCAGCTTAGCGAAGCTAGCGGGAGTTCGCACAGATACGCAGTATTTT,CASSLAKLAGVRTDTQYF
TRBV7-9,TRBD2,NA,TRBJ2-5,TGTGCCAGCAGCCGGGGGACTAGCAGACAAGAGACCCAGTACTTC,CASSRGTSRQETQYF
TRBV7-9,TRBD1,NA,TRBJ1-2,TGTGCCAGCGGCTCAGAACTTAGAGACAGGGGAGGTGGCTACACCTTC,CASGSELRDRGGGYTF
TRBV5-4,NA,NA,TRBJ1-1,TGTGCCAGCAGCTTGAGAGGTCAGGGTAGCACTGAAGCTTTCTTT,CASSLRGQGSTEAFF
TRBV10-1,NA,once,TRBJ2-3,TGCGCCAGCAGCAATAGCGGCACAGATACGCAGTATTTT,CASSNSGTDTQYF
TRBV4-2,TRBD2,NA,TRBJ2-1,TGTGCCAGCAGCCAAGATCTTGGACTAGGGATAGACAATGAGCAGTTCTTC,CASSQDLGLGIDNEQFF
TRBV4-1,NA,few,TRBJ2-7,TGCGCCAGCAGCCAAGTGGCCGGAGGGTGGAGCTACGAGCAGTACTTC,CASSQVAGGWSYEQYF
TRBV5-4,NA,NA,TRBJ1-1,TGTGCCAGCAGCGAAATTATGAACACTGAAGCTTTCTTT,CASSEIMNTEAFF
TRBV28,NA,NA,TRBJ1-5,TGTGCCAGCAGTTTCGGGCAGGGCAATCAGCCCCAGCATTTT,CASSFGQGNQPQHF
TRBV7-6,NA,NA,TRBJ2-5,TGTGCCAGCAGCATCACCGGGAACAAAGAGACCCAGTACTTC,CASSITGNKETQYF
TRBV28,TRBD2,NA,TRBJ2-7,TGTGCCAGCAGTTCTGGGACTAGTCCCTACGAGCAGTACTTC,CASSSGTSPYEQYF
TRBV19,NA,NA,TRBJ2-3,TGTGCCAGTAGGGGGAGCACAGATACGCAGTATTTT,CASRGSTDTQYF
TRBV5-4,TRBD1,NA,TRBJ2-5,TGTGCCAGCAGCCCCGACAGGGGGAGACAAGAGACCCAGTACTTC,CASSPDRGRQETQYF
TRBV11-1,NA,NA,TRBJ1-1,TGTGCCAGCAGCCAGAAACAGAACACTGAAGCTTTCTTT,CASSQKQNTEAFF
TRBV9,NA,NA,TRBJ2-2,TGTGCCAGCAGCGTAGCGGGGAACACCGGGGAGCTGTTTTTT,CASSVAGNTGELFF
TRBV11-3,NA,few,TRBJ1-3,TGTGCCAGCAGCTTAGCCGACAGGATTAACTCTGGAAACACCATATATTTT,CASSLADRINSGNTIYF
TRBV4-1,TRBD1,NA,TRBJ1-2,TGCGCCAGCAGCCAAGACGGACAGGGGGCAATTGGCTACACCTTC,CASSQDGQGAIGYTF
TRBV27,TRBD2,NA,TRBJ2-5,TGTGCCAGCAGGCCTTCTAGCGGGAGGGAGACCCAGTACTTC,CASRPSSGRETQYF
TRBV18,NA,NA,TRBJ2-2,TGTGCCAGCTCACCACCCGGGGAGCTGTTTTTT,CASSPPGELFF
TRBV5-4,TRBD2,NA,TRBJ2-5,TGTGCCAGCAGCGTACCCCCTCTAGCGGGAGTTGAGACCCAGTACTTC,CASSVPPLAGVETQYF
TRBV18,TRBD2,NA,TRBJ2-1,TGTGCCAGCTCACCACCGCGGGAGGGGAATGAGCAGTTCTTC,CASSPPREGNEQFF
TRBV28,TRBD1,NA,TRBJ1-5,TGTGCCAGCAGTTTAGTATCCGGGACAGGGCCTCAGCCCCAGCATTTT,CASSLVSGTGPQPQHF
TRBV10-2,NA,NA,TRBJ1-5,TGCGCCAGCTGCGGGGGCCGCAATCAGCCCCAGCATTTT,CASCGGRNQPQHF
TRBV4-2,NA,NA,TRBJ2-3,TGTGCCAGCAGCCAAGATTCGGCGGCGGCTAGCACAGATACGCAGTATTTT,CASSQDSAAASTDTQYF
TRBV5-4,NA,few,TRBJ2-5,TGTGCCAGCAGCTTGGCACAGGCCCAAGAGACCCAGTACTTC,CASSLAQAQETQYF
TRBV2,NA,NA,TRBJ2-2,TGTGCCAGCAATTGGATGGGGAGCGGGGAGCTGTTTTTT,CASNWMGSGELFF
TRBV5-4,TRBD1,NA,TRBJ1-1,TGTGCCAGCAGCTTGCAGGGGGTCGGGACTGAAGCTTTCTTT,CASSLQGVGTEAFF